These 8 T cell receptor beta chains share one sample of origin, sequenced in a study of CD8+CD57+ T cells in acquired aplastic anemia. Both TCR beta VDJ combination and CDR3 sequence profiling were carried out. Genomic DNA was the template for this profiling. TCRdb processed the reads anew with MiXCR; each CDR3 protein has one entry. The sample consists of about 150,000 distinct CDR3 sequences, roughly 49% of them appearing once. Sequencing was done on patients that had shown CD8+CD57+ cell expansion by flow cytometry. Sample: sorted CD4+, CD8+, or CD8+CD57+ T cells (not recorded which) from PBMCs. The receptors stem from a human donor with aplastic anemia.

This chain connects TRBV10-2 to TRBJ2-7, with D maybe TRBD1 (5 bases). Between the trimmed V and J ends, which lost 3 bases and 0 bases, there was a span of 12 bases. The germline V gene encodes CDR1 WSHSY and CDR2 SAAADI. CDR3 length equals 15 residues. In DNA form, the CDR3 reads TGCGCCAGCAGTGACCCGACAGCGATCTCCTACGAGCAGTACTTC. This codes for CASSDPTAISYEQYF.

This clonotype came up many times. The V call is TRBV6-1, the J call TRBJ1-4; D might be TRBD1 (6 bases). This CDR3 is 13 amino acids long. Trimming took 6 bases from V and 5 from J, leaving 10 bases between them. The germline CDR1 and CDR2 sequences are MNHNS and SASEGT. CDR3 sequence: CASRDSSNEKLFF. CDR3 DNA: TGTGCCAGCAGGGACAGCAGCAATGAAAAACTGTTTTTT.

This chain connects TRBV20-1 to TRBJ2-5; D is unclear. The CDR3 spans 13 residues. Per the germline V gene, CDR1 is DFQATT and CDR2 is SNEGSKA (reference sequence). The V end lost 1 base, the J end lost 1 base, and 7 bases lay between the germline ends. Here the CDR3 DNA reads TGCAGTGCTAGAGGCGCAGGCCAAGAGACCCAGTACTTC. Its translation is CSARGAGQETQYF.

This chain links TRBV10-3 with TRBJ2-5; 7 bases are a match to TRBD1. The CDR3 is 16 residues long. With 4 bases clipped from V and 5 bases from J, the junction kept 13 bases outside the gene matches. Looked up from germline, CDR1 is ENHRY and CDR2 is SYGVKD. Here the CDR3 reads CAISAYLIQGQETQYF. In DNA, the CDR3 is TGTGCCATCAGTGCCTACTTAATTCAGGGACAGGAGACCCAGTACTTC.

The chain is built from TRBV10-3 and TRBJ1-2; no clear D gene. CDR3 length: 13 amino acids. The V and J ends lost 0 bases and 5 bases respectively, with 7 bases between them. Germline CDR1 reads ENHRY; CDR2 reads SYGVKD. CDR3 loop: CAISESGRYGYTF. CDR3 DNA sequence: TGTGCCATCAGTGAGTCAGGGCGTTATGGCTACACCTTC.

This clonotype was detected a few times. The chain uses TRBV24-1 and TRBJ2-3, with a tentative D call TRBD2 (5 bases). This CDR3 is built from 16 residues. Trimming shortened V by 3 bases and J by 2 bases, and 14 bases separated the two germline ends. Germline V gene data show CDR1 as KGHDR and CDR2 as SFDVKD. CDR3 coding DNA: TGTGCCACCAGTGATCCTCTAGCCCCCACCACAGATACGCAGTATTTT. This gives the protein CATSDPLAPTTDTQYF.

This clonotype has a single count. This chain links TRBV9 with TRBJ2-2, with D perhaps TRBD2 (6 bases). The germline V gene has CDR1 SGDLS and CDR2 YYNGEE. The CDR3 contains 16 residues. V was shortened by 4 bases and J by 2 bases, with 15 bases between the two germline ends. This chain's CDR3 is CASSPTGTFNTGELFF. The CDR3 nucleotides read TGTGCCAGCAGCCCCACCGGGACTTTTAACACCGGGGAGCTGTTTTTT.

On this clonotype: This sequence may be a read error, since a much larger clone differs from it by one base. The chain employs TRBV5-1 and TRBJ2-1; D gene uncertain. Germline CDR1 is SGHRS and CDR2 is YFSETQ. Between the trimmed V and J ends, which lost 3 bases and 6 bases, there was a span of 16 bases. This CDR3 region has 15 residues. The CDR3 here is CASSSEGTPVNEQFF. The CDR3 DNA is TGCGCCAGCAGCTCGGAAGGTACCCCCGTCAATGAGCAGTTCTTC.